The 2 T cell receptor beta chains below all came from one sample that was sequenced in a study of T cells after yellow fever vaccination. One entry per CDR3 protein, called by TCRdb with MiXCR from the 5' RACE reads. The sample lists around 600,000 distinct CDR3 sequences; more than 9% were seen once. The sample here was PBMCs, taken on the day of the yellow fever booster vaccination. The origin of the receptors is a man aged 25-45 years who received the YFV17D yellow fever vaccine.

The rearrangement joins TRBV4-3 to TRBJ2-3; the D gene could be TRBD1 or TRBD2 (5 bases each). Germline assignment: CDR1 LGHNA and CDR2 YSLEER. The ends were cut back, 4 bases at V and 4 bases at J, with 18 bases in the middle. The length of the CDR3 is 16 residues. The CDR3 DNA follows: TGCGCCAGCAGCCCCCGGCACCGGGGCCTGGCAGATACGCAGTATTTT. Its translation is CASSPRHRGLADTQYF.

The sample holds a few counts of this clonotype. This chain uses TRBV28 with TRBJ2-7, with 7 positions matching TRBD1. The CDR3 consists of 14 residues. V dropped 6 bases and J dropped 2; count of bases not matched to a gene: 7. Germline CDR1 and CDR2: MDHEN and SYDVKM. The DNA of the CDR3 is TGTGCCAGCAGGGGACAGTTGGGGACCTACGAGCAGTACTTC. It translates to CASRGQLGTYEQYF.